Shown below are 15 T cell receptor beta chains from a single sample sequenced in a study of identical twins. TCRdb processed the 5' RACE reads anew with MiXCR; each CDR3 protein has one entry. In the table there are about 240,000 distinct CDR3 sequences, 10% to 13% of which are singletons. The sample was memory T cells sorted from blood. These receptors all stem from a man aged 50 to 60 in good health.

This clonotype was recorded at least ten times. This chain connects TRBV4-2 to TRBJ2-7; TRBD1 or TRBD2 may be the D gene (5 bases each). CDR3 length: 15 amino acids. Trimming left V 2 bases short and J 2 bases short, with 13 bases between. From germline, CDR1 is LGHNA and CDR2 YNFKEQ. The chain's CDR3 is CASSQNRDGTYEQYF. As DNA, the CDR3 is TGTGCCAGCAGCCAAAACCGGGACGGAACCTACGAGCAGTACTTC.

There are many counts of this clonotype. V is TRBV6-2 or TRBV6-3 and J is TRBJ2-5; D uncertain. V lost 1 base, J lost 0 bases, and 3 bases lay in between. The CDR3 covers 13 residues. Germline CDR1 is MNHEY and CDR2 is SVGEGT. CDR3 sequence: CASSYFNQETQYF. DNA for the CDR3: TGTGCCAGCAGTTACTTCAACCAAGAGACCCAGTACTTC.

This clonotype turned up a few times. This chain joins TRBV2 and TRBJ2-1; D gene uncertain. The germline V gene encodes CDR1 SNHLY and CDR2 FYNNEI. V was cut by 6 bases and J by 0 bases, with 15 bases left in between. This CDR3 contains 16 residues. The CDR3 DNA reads TGTGCCAGCAGGGGTGGGCGGTCTCACTCCTACAATGAGCAGTTCTTC. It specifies CASRGGRSHSYNEQFF.

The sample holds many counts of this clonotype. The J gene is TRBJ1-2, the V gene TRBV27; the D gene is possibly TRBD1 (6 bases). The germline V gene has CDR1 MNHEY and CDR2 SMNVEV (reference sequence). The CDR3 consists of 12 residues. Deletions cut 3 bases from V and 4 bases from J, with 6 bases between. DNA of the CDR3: TGTGCCAGCAGTTTCAGGGGCTATGGCTACACCTTC. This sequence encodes CASSFRGYGYTF.

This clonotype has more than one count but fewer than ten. CDR3 DNA: TGTGCCAGCAGCTGGGGACAGAATACAGATACGCAGTATTTT. Translating gives CASSWGQNTDTQYF. The chain links TRBV7-6 to TRBJ2-3; 7 bases align to TRBD1. V shed 4 bases, J shed 3 bases, and the junction held 4 bases outside the gene matches. Germline V gives CDR1 SGHVS, CDR2 FNYEAQ. This CDR3 is built from 14 residues.

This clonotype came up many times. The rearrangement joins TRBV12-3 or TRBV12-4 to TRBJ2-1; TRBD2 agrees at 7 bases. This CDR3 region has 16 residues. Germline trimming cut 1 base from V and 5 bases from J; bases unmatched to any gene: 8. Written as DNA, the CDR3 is TGTGCCAGCAGTTTAGAGGATCTAGCGGTCCACAATGAGCAGTTCTTC. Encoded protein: CASSLEDLAVHNEQFF.

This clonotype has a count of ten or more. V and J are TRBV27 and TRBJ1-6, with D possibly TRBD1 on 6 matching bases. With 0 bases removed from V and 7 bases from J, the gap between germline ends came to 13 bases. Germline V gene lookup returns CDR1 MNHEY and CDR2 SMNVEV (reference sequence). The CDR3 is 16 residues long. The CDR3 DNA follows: TGTGCCAGCAGTTTATCATGGGGGCCAATCAATTCACCCCTCCACTTT. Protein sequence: CASSLSWGPINSPLHF.

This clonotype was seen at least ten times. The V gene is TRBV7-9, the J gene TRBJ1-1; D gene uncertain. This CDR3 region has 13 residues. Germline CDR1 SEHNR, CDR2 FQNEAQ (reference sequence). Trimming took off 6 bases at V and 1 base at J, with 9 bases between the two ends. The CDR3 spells CASRDGRNTEAFF. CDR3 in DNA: TGTGCCAGCAGGGACGGTCGGAACACTGAAGCTTTCTTT.

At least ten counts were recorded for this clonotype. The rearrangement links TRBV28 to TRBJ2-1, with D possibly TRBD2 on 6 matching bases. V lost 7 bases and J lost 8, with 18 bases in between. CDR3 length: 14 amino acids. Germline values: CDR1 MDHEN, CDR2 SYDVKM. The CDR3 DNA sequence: TGTGCCAGCACCACCGTCGGGGGATGGGATGAGCAGTTCTTC. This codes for CASTTVGGWDEQFF.

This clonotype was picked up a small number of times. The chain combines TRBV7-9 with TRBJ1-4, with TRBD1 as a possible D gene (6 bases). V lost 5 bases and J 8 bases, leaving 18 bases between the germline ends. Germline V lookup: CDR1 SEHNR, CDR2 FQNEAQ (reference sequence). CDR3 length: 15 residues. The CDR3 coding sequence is TGTGCCAGCAGCCCAGGTGGGGGGCTTGGAGAAAAACTGTTTTTT. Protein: CASSPGGGLGEKLFF.

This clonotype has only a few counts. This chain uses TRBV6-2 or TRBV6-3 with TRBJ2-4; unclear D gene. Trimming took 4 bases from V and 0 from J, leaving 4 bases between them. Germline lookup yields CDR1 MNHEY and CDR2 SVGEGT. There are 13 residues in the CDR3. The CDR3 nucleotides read TGTGCCAGCAGTTTGTCAGCCAAAAACATTCAGTACTTC. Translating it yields CASSLSAKNIQYF.

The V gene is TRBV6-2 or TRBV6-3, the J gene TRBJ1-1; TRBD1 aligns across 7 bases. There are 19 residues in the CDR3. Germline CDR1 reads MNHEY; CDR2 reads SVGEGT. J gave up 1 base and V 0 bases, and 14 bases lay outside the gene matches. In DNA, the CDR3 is TGTGCCAGCAGTTACTCAAGGACGACGACAGGGACGTGGAACACTGAAGCTTTCTTT. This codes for CASSYSRTTTGTWNTEAFF.

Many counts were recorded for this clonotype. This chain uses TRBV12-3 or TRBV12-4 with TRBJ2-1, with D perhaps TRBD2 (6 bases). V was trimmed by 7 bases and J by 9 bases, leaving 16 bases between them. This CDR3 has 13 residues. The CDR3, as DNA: TGTGCCAGCAAACCAAGGGAGGCAAGTGAGCAGTTCTTC. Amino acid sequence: CASKPREASEQFF.

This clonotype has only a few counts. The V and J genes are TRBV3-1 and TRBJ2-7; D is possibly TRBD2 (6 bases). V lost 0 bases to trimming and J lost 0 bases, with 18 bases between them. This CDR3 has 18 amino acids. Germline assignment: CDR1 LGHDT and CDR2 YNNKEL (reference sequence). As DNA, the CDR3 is TGTGCCAGCAGCCAAGATTGGGTAGGAGGGATCCTCTCCTACGAGCAGTACTTC. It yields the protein CASSQDWVGGILSYEQYF.

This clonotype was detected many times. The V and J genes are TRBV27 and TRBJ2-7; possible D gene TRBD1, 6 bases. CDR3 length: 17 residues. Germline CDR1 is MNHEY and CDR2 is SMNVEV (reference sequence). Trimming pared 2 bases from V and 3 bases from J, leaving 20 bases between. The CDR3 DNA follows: TGTGCCAGCAGTTTACCCCGGACAGTTTGTGCTTTCTACGAGCAGTACTTC. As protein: CASSLPRTVCAFYEQYF.